This T cell receptor beta chain stems from a study of CXCR3-negative and CXCR3-positive naive CD8 T cells. Study in general: The total count of TRB reads reached 110 million to 150 million, and each library contributed about 1.5 +/- 0.3 million.

Regarding this clonotype: What it binds is not known.

Whole-study results and caveats: Fresh PBMCs went into most assays, and CXCR3 expression partly declined after cryopreservation. TRB CDR3 properties were used to infer TCR strength, and surface CD5 was comparable between naive subsets.

With UMI labels, 5' RACE was used to prepare the TRB cDNA libraries. TCRdb reprocessed the 5' RACE reads, keeping one entry per CDR3 protein, no DNA. The sample data list under 25,000 distinct CDR3 sequences. The TCR originated in a human donor in good health. Some clones in this sample may be carry-over from other donors' samples. Sequences were obtained from memory CD8+ T cells from blood.

The CDR3 region is CASSEPQGAEPFEAFF. The genes are TRBV7-9 and TRBJ1-1; lacking DNA, the TRBD1 call made by TCRdb goes unchecked. The CDR3 extends over 16 amino acids. Germline V CDR1 and CDR2: SEHNR, FQNEAQ (reference sequence).